This T cell receptor (beta chain) is drawn from a study of monozygotic twins with inflammatory bowel disease (dated by TCRdb to about 2019). About the full investigation: A total of around 30 monozygotic twin pairs were included in the full study, comprising nine German pairs (four IBD-concordant, five IBD-discordant) and 19 IBD-discordant Danish pairs. Disease-associated traits were sought mainly through comparisons between IBD patients and their genetically identical healthy co-twins within discordant pairs. Each individual had, on average, about 151 000 unique TCRalpha sequences and 181 000 unique TCRbeta sequences available for analysis.

From each donor, an approximately 2.3 ml peripheral blood sample was drawn into PAXgene tubes and stored at -80 degrees C. Total RNA was isolated from whole blood with the PAXgene blood miRNA kit on an automated QIAcube, without T cell sorting. Deep TCRalpha and TCRbeta repertoire profiling with unique molecular barcoding was performed on peripheral blood of monozygotic twin pairs concordant or discordant for inflammatory bowel disease. Smoking habits were recorded for all twin pairs, and individuals were classified as current, former or never smokers. Turning to this clonotype: Its antigen remains unidentified.

CDR1 DFQATT and CDR2 SNEGSKA are derived from the germline V gene (reference sequence). The CDR3 measures 13 amino acids from cysteine to phenylalanine. DNA is not on record. Results the study describes overall, beyond this receptor: Different T cell subtypes could not be distinguished in the analysis. IBD patients shared fewer clonotypes with other individuals than healthy twins did, most markedly in patients showing signs of disease activity. The results gave no support for a single strong signal or clonotype linked to IBD. Background noise and inter-individual variability may have been introduced into the repertoires by the differing immunosuppressive treatments among patients. Measured by the inverse Simpson index, TCRbeta repertoire diversity was lower in IBD patients than in their healthy co-twins. Concordant and discordant twins showed no difference in repertoire similarity, possibly because of limited statistical power.

The library relied on 5' RACE. Each TCR library was prepared from about 3.5 ug of total RNA. For each sample, cDNA was synthesized in eight separate reactions using SMARTScribe reverse transcriptase. Unique molecular identifiers containing a 6-nucleotide sample barcode were introduced through template switching during cDNA synthesis. TCRalpha and TCRbeta cDNA was amplified by two nested PCRs of approximately 17 and 9 cycles, with bead purification after each PCR. Before amplification, cDNA was treated with uracil DNA-glycosylase and purified using the QIAquick PCR purification kit. In the second PCR, Illumina TruSeq-compatible adapters and sample-specific barcodes were added. TapeStation and Qubit were used to check library quality and concentration, and roughly 5 ng of each library went into the pool. Sequencing of the pooled libraries was done on an Illumina HiSeq2500 single-index Rapid Run using custom sequencing primers and 2 x 100 bp reads. Per the authors' processing: MiGEC version 1.2.6 was used for UMI-based consensus assembly, which corrected PCR and sequencing errors. MiXCR version 2.1.1 was used for V(D)J alignment, clonotype assembly and CDR3 extraction. To normalise gene usage, clonotype sharing and MAIT/NKT TCR abundance, the top 1000, 10 000 and 20 000 clonotypes in each sample were analysed. Diversity was computed as the inverse Simpson index with the vegan R package after downsampling to 27 000 UMIs. Paired Mann-Whitney U tests on discordant twin pairs were used, with Benjamini-Hochberg multiple-testing correction. TCRdb reprocessed the reads and assigns one entry to each CDR3 protein sequence, leaving out DNA. These V and J calls rely on TCRdb rather than the paper's analysis. The table for this sample lists 85,000 to 110,000 distinct CDR3 sequences. The ten largest account for 1.5% to 2% of the sample.

The chain was built from TRBV20-1 and TRBJ2-7; without DNA, the TCRdb call of TRBD1 cannot be checked. This clonotype was sampled from a human donor with ulcerative colitis or Crohn's disease, or a healthy co-twin of an affected twin (not recorded which). Sequenced input: blood. CDR3 region: CSANAGATYEQYF.